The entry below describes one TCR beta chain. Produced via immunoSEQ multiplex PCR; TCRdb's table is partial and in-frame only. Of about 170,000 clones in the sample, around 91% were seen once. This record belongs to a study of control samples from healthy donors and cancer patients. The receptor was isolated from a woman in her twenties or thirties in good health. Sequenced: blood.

CDR3 nucleotides: TGTGCCAGCAGCCAACAGGGGGCTTACACTGAAGCTTTCTTT. Residues: CASSQQGAYTEAFF. The V gene is TRBV7-9, the J gene TRBJ1-1; TRBD1 aligns across 9 bases. The V segment lost 5 bases and the J segment 3 bases; nucleotides outside the gene matches: 4. This CDR3 contains 14 residues. CDR1 SEHNR and CDR2 FQNEAQ come from the germline V gene (reference sequence).